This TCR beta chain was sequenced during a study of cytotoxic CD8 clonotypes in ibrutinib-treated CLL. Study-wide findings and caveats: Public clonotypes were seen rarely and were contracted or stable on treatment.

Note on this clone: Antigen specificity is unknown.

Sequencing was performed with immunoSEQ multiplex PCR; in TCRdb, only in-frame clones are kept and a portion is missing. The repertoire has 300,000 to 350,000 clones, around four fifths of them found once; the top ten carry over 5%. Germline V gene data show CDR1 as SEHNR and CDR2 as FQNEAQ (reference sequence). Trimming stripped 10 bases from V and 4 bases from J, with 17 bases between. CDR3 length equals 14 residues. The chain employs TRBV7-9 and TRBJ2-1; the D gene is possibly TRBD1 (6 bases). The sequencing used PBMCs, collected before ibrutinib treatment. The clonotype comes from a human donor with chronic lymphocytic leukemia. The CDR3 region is CAIPDRDTYNEQFF. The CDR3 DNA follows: TGTGCCATCCCCGACCGGGACACTTACAATGAGCAGTTCTTC.